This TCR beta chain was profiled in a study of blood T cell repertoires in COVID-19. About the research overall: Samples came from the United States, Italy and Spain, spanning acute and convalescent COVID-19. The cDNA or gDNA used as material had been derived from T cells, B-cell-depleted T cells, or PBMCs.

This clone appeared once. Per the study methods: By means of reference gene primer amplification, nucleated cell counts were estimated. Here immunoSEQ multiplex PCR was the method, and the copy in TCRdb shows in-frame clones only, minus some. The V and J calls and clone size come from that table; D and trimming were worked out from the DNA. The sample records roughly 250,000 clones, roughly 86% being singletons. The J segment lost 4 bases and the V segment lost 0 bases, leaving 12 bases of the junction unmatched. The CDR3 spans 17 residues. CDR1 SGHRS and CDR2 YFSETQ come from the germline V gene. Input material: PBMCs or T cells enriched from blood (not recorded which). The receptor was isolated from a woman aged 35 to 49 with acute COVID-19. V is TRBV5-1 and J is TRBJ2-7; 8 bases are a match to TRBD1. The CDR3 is CASSLGGLGDRSYEQYF. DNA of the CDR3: TGCGCCAGCAGCTTGGGGGGTTTGGGGGACAGGTCATACGAGCAGTACTTC.